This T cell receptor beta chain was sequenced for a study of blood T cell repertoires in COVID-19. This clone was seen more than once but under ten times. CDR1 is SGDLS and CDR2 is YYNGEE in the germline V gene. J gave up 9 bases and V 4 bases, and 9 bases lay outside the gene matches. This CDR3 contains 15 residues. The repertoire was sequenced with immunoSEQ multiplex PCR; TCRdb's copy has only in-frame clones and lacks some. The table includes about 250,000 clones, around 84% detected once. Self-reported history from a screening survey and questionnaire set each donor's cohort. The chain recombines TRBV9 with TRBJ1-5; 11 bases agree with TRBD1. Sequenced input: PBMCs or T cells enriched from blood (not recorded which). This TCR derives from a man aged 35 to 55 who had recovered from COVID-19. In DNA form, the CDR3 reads TGTGCCAGCAGCCCCGGGACAGGGGGAAGTCTGCCCCAGCATTTT. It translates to CASSPGTGGSLPQHF.